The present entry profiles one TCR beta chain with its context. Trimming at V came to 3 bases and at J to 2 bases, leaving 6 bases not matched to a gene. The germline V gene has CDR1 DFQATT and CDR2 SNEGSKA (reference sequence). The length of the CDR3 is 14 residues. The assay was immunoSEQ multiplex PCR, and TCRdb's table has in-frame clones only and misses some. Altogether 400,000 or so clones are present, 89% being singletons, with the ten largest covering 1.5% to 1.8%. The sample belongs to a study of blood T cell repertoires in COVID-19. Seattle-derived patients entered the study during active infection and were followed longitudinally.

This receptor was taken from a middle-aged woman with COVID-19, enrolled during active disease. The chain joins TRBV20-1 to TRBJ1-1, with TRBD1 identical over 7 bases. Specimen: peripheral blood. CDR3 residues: CSASLQGGNTEAFF. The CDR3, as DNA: TGCAGTGCTAGTCTGCAGGGGGGTAACACTGAAGCTTTCTTT.